The 10 T cell receptor beta chains presented below share a single source sample, sequenced in a study of brain T cells in children with intractable seizures. Assay used: immunoSEQ multiplex PCR; TCRdb lists only in-frame clones, some missing. This repertoire shows approximately 44,000 clones, over 75% found once; its top ten account for 5% to 7.5%. This specimen consisted of peripheral blood, obtained at surgery. Receptors were obtained from a girl aged 2-10 years with tuberous sclerosis and intractable seizures.

V gene TRBV5-1 combines with J gene TRBJ2-3; the match to TRBD2 covers 7 bases. CDR1 is SGHRS and CDR2 is YFSETQ in the germline V gene. V gave up 6 bases and J gave up 1 base; unmatched junction bases: 17. The CDR3 runs to 18 residues. The CDR3 reads CASTPLVQRGGGTDTQYF. The CDR3 DNA reads as TGCGCCAGCACCCCCTTGGTCCAGCGGGGAGGAGGCACAGATACGCAGTATTTT. Complete variable domain (other parts from reference TRBV5-1 and TRBJ2-3): KAGVTQTPRYLIKTRGQQVTLSCSPISGHRSVSWYQQTPGQGLQFLFEYFSETQRNKGNFPGRFSGRQFSNSRSEMNVSTLELGDSALYLCASTPLVQRGGGTDTQYFGPGTRLTVL.

The chain has TRBV24-1 and TRBJ2-7; unclear D gene. Germline V gives CDR1 KGHDR, CDR2 SFDVKD. The CDR3 is 12 amino acids. Trimming left V 2 bases short and J 2 bases short, with 3 bases between. CDR3 loop: CATSDSAYEQYF. The CDR3 DNA reads TGTGCCACCAGTGATTCCGCCTACGAGCAGTACTTC.

In its sample, this clone was seen once. This rearrangement joins TRBV11-2 to TRBJ2-7; TRBD2 matches at 8 bases. V lost 6 bases to trimming and J lost 2 bases; unmatched junction nucleotides: 12. Germline V gene lookup returns CDR1 SGHAT and CDR2 FQNNGV. The CDR3 runs 16 residues. The CDR3 DNA reads TGTGCCAGCAGATCAGCGGGGGATTCCAAAGCCTACGAGCAGTACTTC. Protein product: CASRSAGDSKAYEQYF. Full variable domain (outside the CDR3, taken from reference TRBV11-2 and TRBJ2-7): EAGVAQSPRYKIIEKRQSVAFWCNPISGHATLYWYQQILGQGPKLLIQFQNNGVVDDSQLPKDRFSAERLKGVDSTLKIQPAKLEDSAVYLCASRSAGDSKAYEQYFGPGTRLTVT.

The chain carries TRBV11-3 and TRBJ2-7; 7 positions agree with TRBD2. Germline V gene lookup returns CDR1 SGHNT and CDR2 YENEEA. The junction had 3 bases not matched to a gene; V was cut back by 2 bases and J by 2 bases. The CDR3 loop spans 14 amino acids. The CDR3 DNA follows: TGTGCCAGCAGCTTATGTGGGGGGGCCTACGAGCAGTACTTC. Protein product: CASSLCGGAYEQYF.

CDR3 nucleotide sequence: TGTGCCAGCAGCCCTGACAGGGGGATAGGATCACCCCTCCACTTT. It is translated as CASSPDRGIGSPLHF. V usage is TRBV2 and J usage is TRBJ1-6; 9 nucleotides align to TRBD1. This CDR3 has 15 residues. Germline V gene sequence: CDR1 SNHLY, CDR2 FYNNEI. The V segment lost 6 bases and the J segment 10 bases; nucleotides outside the gene matches: 10. The full variable domain, in which reference TRBV2 and TRBJ1-6 provide the parts outside the CDR3, is EPEVTQTPSHQVTQMGQEVILRCVPISNHLYFYWYRQILGQKVEFLVSFYNNEISEKSEIFDDQFSVERPDGSNFTLKIRSTKLEDSAMYFCASSPDRGIGSPLHFGNGTRLTVT.

The rearrangement links TRBV25-1 to TRBJ2-7; 13 bases line up with TRBD2. The germline V gene encodes CDR1 MGHDK and CDR2 SYGVNS. The V segment lost 8 bases and the J segment 1 base; nucleotides outside the gene matches: 11. The CDR3 is 17 amino acids. The CDR3 protein is CASEPGTSGDLSYEQYF. The CDR3 coding sequence is TGTGCCAGCGAACCGGGGACTAGCGGGGACCTTTCCTACGAGCAGTACTTC.

This clone was found a few times. The chain has TRBV6-5 and TRBJ1-2; D remains ambiguous. Germline V lookup: CDR1 MNHEY, CDR2 SVGAGI. V shed 0 bases and J shed 5 bases, with 13 bases lying between them. The length of the CDR3 is 15 residues. For the CDR3, the DNA is TGTGCCAGCAGTTACTCTGGGGAAACACTATATGGCTACACCTTC. Translated: CASSYSGETLYGYTF.

In regard to this clone: At the DNA level, this CDR3 is encoded by other sequences in the same sample as well. The V gene is TRBV7-2, the J gene TRBJ2-2; no definite D call. The CDR3 is 14 residues long. Trimming removed 1 base at V and 1 base at J, with 4 bases between. Germline loops: CDR1 SGHTA, CDR2 FQGNSA. CDR3 coding DNA: TGTGCCAGCAGCTTAGACAGGAACACCGGGGAGCTGTTTTTT. This encodes CASSLDRNTGELFF.

The chain employs TRBV4-2 and TRBJ2-3, with a weak D call TRBD1 (6 bases). This CDR3 contains 15 residues. Trimming took 7 bases from V and 3 from J, leaving 17 bases between them. Germline V gene sequence: CDR1 LGHNA, CDR2 YNFKEQ. The CDR3 loop reads CASTMAQGGTDTQYF. DNA of the CDR3: TGTGCCAGCACTATGGCACAGGGCGGGACAGATACGCAGTATTTT.

The rearrangement uses TRBV21-1 and TRBJ2-7; TRBD1 reflects the table's D call only, with no check against the DNA. TRBV21-1 is described as a pseudogene. CDR3 length: 16 residues. CDR3 bases: TGTGCCAGCACCAAACCCCCCTTGACAGGATTTTACGAGCAGTACGTC. It encodes CASTKPPLTGFYEQYV.